Below are 5 T cell receptor beta chains sequenced from a single sample in a study of Ad26.COV2.S vaccination and SARS-CoV-2 variants. Repertoires were generated with immunoSEQ multiplex PCR, while TCRdb's copy carries only in-frame clones and drops some. The sample has roughly 140,000 clones; around 86% are singletons. The specimen comprised peripheral blood, sampled after recovery from COVID-19. All receptors derive from a human donor who had recovered from COVID-19.

This sequence joins TRBV11-2 and TRBJ2-5; TRBD1 aligns across 7 bases. The better agreement between TRBJ2-7 and the DNA end casts doubt on the J call. CDR3 length: 15 residues. Looked up from germline, CDR1 is SGHAT and CDR2 is FQNNGV. CDR3 protein: CASSWNTGASYEQYF. The CDR3 region has the DNA TGTGCCAGCAGCTGGAACACAGGGGCCTCCTACGAGCAGTACTTC.

V usage is TRBV5-4 and J usage is TRBJ2-7, with 8 bases aligning to TRBD2. Germline trimming cut 5 bases from V and 0 bases from J; bases unmatched to any gene: 7. The CDR3 loop spans 15 amino acids. The germline gives CDR1 SGHNT, CDR2 YYREEE (reference sequence). The CDR3 DNA follows: TGTGCCAGCAGTCCCGGGGGGGGTAGCTCCTACGAGCAGTACTTC. Translated: CASSPGGGSSYEQYF.

As regards this clone: The same CDR3 can be traced to other DNA sequences in this sample. V and J are TRBV5-4 and TRBJ2-7; D may be TRBD2 (6 bases). Trimming pared 0 bases from V and 7 bases from J, leaving 8 bases between. Per germline, CDR1 SGHNT and CDR2 YYREEE (reference sequence). CDR3 length: 12 amino acids. In nucleotides, the CDR3 is TGTGCCAGCAGCTTGGTTGGGGGGGAGCAGTACTTC. It translates to CASSLVGGEQYF.

This clone was found once. The gene calls are TRBV2 and TRBJ1-1; D is possibly TRBD1 (5 bases). CDR1 is SNHLY and CDR2 is FYNNEI in the germline V gene. The CDR3 runs 11 residues. Trimming took 6 bases from V and 6 from J, leaving 8 bases between them. The DNA of the CDR3 is TGTGCCAGCAGGGTAGGGGCTGAAGCTTTCTTT. Translation: CASRVGAEAFF.

The chain recombines TRBV7-9 with TRBJ1-2; D unresolved. Germline V gene data show CDR1 as SEHNR and CDR2 as FQNEAQ (reference sequence). V was shortened by 1 base and J by 7 bases, with 7 bases between the two germline ends. This CDR3 has 12 amino acids. DNA of the CDR3: TGTGCCAGCAGCTTAGGGTCAGGTGGCTACACCTTC. It is translated as CASSLGSGGYTF. Looking up the rest from reference TRBV7-9 and TRBJ1-2 gives the full variable domain: DTGVSQNPRHKITKRGQNVTFRCDPISEHNRLYWYRQTLGQGPEFLTYFQNEAQLEKSRLLSDRFSAERPKGSFSTLEIQRTEQGDSAMYLCASSLGSGGYTFGSGTRLTVV.